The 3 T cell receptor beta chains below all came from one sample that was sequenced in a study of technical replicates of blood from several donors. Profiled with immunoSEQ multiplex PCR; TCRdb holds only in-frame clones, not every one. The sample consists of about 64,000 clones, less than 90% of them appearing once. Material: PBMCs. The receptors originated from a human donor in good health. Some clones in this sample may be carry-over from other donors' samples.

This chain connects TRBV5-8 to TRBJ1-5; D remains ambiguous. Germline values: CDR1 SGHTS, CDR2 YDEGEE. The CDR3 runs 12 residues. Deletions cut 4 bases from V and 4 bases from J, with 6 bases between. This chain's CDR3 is CASSGQNQPQHF. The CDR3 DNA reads TGTGCCAGCAGCGGCCAAAATCAGCCCCAGCATTTT.

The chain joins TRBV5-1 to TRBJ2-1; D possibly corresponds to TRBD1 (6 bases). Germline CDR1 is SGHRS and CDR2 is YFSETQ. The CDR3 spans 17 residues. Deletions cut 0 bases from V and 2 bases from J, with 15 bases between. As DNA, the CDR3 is TGCGCCAGCAGCTTGGGCTTGGGGCAGGGGACCTACAATGAGCAGTTCTTC. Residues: CASSLGLGQGTYNEQFF.

CDR3 in DNA: TGTGCCTGGACTAGAGGTCCTGGAAACACCATATATTTT. Protein product: CAWTRGPGNTIYF. The chain has TRBV30 and TRBJ1-3; the D is unclear. V gave up 4 bases and J gave up 2 bases, with 9 bases separating them. CDR3 length: 13 amino acids. Germline V gives CDR1 GTSNPN, CDR2 SVGIG (reference sequence).